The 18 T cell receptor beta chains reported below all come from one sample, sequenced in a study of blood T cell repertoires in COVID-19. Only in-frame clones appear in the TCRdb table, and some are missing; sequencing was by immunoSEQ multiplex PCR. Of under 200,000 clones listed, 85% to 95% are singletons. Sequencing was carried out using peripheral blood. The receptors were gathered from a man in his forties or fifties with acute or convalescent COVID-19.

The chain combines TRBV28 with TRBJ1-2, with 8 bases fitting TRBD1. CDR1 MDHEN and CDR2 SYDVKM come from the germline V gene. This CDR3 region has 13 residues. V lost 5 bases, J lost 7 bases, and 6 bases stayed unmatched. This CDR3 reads CASSGPGTGGYTF. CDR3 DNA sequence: TGTGCCAGCAGTGGTCCCGGGACAGGTGGCTACACCTTC.

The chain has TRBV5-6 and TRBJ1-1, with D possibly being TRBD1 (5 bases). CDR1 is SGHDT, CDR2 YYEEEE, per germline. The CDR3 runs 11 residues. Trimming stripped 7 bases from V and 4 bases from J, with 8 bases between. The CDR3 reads CASRGGTEAFF. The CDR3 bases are TGTGCCAGCCGGGGGGGCACTGAAGCTTTCTTT. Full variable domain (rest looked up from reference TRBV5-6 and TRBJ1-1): DAGVTQSPTHLIKTRGQQVTLRCSPKSGHDTVSWYQQALGQGPQFIFQYYEEEERQRGNFPDRFSGHQFPNYSSELNVNALLLGDSALYLCASRGGTEAFFGQGTRLTVV.

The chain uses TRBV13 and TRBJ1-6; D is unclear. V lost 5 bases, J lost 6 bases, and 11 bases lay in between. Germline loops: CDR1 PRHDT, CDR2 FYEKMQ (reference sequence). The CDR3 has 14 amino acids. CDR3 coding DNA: TGTGCCAGCAGCATTTGGACTAGTAATTCACCCCTCCACTTT. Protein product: CASSIWTSNSPLHF.

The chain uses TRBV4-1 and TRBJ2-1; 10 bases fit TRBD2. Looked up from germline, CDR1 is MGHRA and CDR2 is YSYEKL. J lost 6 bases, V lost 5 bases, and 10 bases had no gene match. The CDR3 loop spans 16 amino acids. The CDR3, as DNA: TGCGCCAGCAGCACCCTTCTAGCGGGAGTTTCCAATGAGCAGTTCTTC. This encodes CASSTLLAGVSNEQFF.

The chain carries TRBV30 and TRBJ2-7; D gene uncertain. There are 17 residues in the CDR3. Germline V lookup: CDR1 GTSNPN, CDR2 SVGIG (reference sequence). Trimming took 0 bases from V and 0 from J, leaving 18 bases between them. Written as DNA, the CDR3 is TGTGCCTGGAGTGTGTCTCTGGTCCCACAAAGCTCCTACGAGCAGTACTTC. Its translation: CAWSVSLVPQSSYEQYF.

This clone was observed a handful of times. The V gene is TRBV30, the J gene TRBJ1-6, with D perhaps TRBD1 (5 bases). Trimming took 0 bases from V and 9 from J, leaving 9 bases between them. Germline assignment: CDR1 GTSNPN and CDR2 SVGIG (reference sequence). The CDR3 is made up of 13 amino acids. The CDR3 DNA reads TGTGCCTGGAGTGTTCAAGGGGCTTCACCCCTCCACTTT. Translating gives CAWSVQGASPLHF. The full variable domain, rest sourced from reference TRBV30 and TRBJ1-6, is SQTIHQWPATLVQPVGSPLSLECTVEGTSNPNLYWYRQAAGRGLQLLFYSVGIGQISSEVPQNLSASRPQDRQFILSSKKLLLSDSGFYLCAWSVQGASPLHFGNGTRLTVT.

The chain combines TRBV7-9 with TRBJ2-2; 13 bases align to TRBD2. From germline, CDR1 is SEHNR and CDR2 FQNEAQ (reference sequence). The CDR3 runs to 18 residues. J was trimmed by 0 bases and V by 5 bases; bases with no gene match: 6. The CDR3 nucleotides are TGTGCCAGCAGCCCAGAGGGACTAGCGGGGTCGAACACCGGGGAGCTGTTTTTT. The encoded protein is CASSPEGLAGSNTGELFF.

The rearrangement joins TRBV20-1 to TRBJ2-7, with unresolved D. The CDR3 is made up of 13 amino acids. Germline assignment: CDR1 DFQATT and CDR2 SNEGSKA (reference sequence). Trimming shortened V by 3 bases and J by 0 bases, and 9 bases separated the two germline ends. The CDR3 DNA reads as TGCAGTGCTAGTTATGGCAGCTCCTACGAGCAGTACGTC. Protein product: CSASYGSSYEQYV.

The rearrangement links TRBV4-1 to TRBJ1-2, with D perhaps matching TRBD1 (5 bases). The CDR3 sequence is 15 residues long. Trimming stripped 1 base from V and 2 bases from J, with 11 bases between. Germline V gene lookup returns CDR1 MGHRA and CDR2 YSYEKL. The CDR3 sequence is CASSQGEGLNYGYTF. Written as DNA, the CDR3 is TGCGCCAGCAGCCAAGGGGAGGGACTGAACTATGGCTACACCTTC.

The CDR3 nucleotides read TGCAGTGCCTCGGGACAGAACGAGCAGTACTTC. It translates to CSASGQNEQYF. The genes are TRBV20-1 and TRBJ2-7; 7 positions agree with TRBD1. The V and J ends lost 6 bases and 5 bases, in that order; junction bases with no gene match: 4. Germline lookup yields CDR1 DFQATT and CDR2 SNEGSKA (reference sequence). CDR3 length: 11 residues.

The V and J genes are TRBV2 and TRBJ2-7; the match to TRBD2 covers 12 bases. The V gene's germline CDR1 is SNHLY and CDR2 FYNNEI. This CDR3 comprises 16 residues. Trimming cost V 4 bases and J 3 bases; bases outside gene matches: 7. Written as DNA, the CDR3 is TGTGCCAGCAGTGGGGGACTAGCGGGCGACAGCTACGAGCAGTACTTC. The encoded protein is CASSGGLAGDSYEQYF.

The CDR3 bases are TGTGCCAGCAGCCCCCCAGTTGTCACGGATACGCAGTATTTT. Encoded protein: CASSPPVVTDTQYF. The chain uses TRBV3-1 (or the pseudogene TRBV3-2) and TRBJ2-3, with no clear D. The germline CDR1 and CDR2 sequences are LGHDT and YNNKEL (reference sequence). This CDR3 contains 14 residues. Trimming shortened V by 4 bases and J by 6 bases, and 14 bases separated the two germline ends.

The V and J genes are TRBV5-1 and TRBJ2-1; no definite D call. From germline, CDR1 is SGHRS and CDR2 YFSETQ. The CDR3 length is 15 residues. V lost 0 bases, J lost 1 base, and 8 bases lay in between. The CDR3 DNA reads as TGCGCCAGCAGCTTGGGGAGTCAGTCCTACAATGAGCAGTTCTTC. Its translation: CASSLGSQSYNEQFF.

As DNA, the CDR3 is TGTGCCAGCAGCTTCAGGTGGAATTCACCCCTCCACTTT. Translated: CASSFRWNSPLHF. The chain couples TRBV11-1 to TRBJ1-6; D is unresolved. There are 13 residues in the CDR3. The V gene's germline CDR1 is SGHAT and CDR2 FQDESV (reference sequence). Trimming removed 3 bases at V and 7 bases at J, with 7 bases between.

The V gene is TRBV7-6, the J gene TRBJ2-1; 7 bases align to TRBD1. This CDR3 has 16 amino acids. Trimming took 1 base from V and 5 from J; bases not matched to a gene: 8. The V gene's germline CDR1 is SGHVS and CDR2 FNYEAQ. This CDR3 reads CASSLVPGTVDNEQFF. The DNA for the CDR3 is TGTGCCAGCAGCTTAGTCCCCGGGACAGTCGACAATGAGCAGTTCTTC.

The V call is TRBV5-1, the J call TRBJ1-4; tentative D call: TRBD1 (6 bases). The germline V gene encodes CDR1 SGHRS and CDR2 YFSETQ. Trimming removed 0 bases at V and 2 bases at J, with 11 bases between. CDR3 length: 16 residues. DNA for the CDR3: TGCGCCAGCAGCTTGGGGGCCCAGGGGACTAATGAAAAACTGTTTTTT. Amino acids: CASSLGAQGTNEKLFF.

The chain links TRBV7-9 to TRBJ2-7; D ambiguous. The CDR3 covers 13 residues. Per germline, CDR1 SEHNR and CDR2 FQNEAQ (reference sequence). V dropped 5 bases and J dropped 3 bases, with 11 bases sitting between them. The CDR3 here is CASSPPTHYEQYV. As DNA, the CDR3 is TGTGCCAGCAGCCCCCCTACCCACTACGAGCAGTACGTC.

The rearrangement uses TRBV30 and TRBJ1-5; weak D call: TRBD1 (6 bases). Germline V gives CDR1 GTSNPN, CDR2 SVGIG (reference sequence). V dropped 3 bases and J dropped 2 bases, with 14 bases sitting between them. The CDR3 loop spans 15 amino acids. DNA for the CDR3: TGTGCCTGGAGGGACGGGGGGGCAGGCAATCAGCCCCAGCATTTT. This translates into CAWRDGGAGNQPQHF.